Following are 7 T cell receptor beta chains from one sample sequenced in a study of blood T cell repertoires in COVID-19 (dated by TCRdb to about 2020). The method was the immunoSEQ multiplex PCR assay. What TCRdb holds here is the immuneACCESS table cut down to in-frame rearrangements. Part of the clones is not present; checked against another copy, under half of the missing clones reflect an unresolved V gene, and the others are unexplained. The sample data list around 75,000 clones, and roughly 91% of these were observed just once. In total, the top ten clones hold roughly 19% of the sample. The sample comprised peripheral blood. Every receptor here comes from a human donor in a cohort sampled during active COVID-19.

J is TRBJ1-1 and V is TRBV19; D gene uncertain. The CDR3 covers 13 residues. Germline V gives CDR1 LNHDA, CDR2 SQIVND (reference sequence). The V end lost 5 bases, the J end lost 0 bases, and 7 bases lay between the germline ends. The CDR3 here is CASSGEMNTEAFF. As DNA, the CDR3 is TGTGCCAGTAGTGGGGAGATGAACACTGAAGCTTTCTTT.

The table lists this clone with a few counts. The chain uses TRBV4-1 and TRBJ1-3; TRBD1 might be the D (5 bases). CDR1 MGHRA and CDR2 YSYEKL come from the germline V gene. Trimming left V 4 bases short and J 8 bases short, with 15 bases between. This CDR3 contains 14 residues. The CDR3 loop is CASSPAGRVYTIYF. In nucleotides, the CDR3 is TGCGCCAGCAGCCCGGCAGGGAGGGTCTACACCATATATTTT.

The V and J genes are TRBV28 and TRBJ1-5; no clear D gene. V lost 6 bases to trimming and J lost 3 bases, with 24 bases between them. Per germline, CDR1 MDHEN and CDR2 SYDVKM. This CDR3 is 18 amino acids long. CDR3 sequence (DNA): TGTGCCAGCAGAATTCCCGTTCGGGTTAAAGGCGACAATCAGCCCCAGCATTTT. Translation: CASRIPVRVKGDNQPQHF.

The chain carries TRBV5-6 and TRBJ2-7; no reliable D call. The V and J ends lost 1 base and 0 bases respectively, with 5 bases between them. The CDR3 length is 13 residues. Germline-derived CDR1 and CDR2 are SGHDT and YYEEEE. The CDR3 bases are TGTGCCAGCAGCTTGACAGCCTCCTACGAGCAGTACTTC. It yields the protein CASSLTASYEQYF. The full variable domain, its missing parts supplied by reference TRBV5-6 and TRBJ2-7, is DAGVTQSPTHLIKTRGQQVTLRCSPKSGHDTVSWYQQALGQGPQFIFQYYEEEERQRGNFPDRFSGHQFPNYSSELNVNALLLGDSALYLCASSLTASYEQYFGPGTRLTVT.

The chain carries TRBV30 and TRBJ2-7, with 7 bases matching TRBD2. Germline trimming cut 2 bases from V and 4 bases from J; bases unmatched to any gene: 11. The CDR3 contains 15 residues. The germline gives CDR1 GTSNPN, CDR2 SVGIG (reference sequence). DNA for the CDR3: TGTGCCTGGAGTCCTCAGGGAGGGGTGCTGTACGAGCAGTACTTC. As protein: CAWSPQGGVLYEQYF.

This clone is deemed hyperexpanded. J is TRBJ1-3 and V is TRBV5-1, with 8 bases that match TRBD1. The J segment lost 4 bases and the V segment lost 0 bases, leaving 6 bases of the junction unmatched. Germline CDR1 and CDR2: SGHRS and YFSETQ. The CDR3 totals 16 residues. The chain's CDR3 is CASSLDGQGQGNTIYF. Here the CDR3 DNA reads TGCGCCAGCAGCTTGGATGGACAGGGCCAAGGAAACACCATATATTTT.

The chain has TRBV5-6 and TRBJ1-2, with 9 bases identical to TRBD1. The J segment lost 0 bases and the V segment lost 0 bases, leaving 3 bases of the junction unmatched. From germline, CDR1 is SGHDT and CDR2 YYEEEE. This CDR3 comprises 16 residues. The CDR3 DNA follows: TGTGCCAGCAGCTTGGCCAGGACAGGGGCTAACTATGGCTACACCTTC. It yields the protein CASSLARTGANYGYTF.